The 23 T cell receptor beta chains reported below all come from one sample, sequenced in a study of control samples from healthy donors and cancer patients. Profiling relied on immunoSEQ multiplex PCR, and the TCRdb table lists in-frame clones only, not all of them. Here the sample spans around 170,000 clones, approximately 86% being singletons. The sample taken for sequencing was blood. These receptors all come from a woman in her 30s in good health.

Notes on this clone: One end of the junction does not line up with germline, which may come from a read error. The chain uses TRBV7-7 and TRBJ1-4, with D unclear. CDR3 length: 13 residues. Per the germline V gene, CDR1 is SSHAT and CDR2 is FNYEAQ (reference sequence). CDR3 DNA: TGTGCTAGCAGCCAACAAACGGGCGAAAAACTGTTTTTT. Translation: CASSQQTGEKLFF.

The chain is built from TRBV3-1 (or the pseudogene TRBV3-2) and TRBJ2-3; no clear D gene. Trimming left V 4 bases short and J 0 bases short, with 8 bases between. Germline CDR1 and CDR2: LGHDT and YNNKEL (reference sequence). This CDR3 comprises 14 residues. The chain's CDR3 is CASSPVWSTDTQYF. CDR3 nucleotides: TGTGCCAGCAGCCCGGTGTGGAGCACAGATACGCAGTATTTT.

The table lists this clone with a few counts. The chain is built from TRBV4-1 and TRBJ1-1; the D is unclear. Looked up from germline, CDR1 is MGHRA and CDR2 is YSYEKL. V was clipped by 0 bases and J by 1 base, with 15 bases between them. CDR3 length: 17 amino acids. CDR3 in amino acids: CASSQEVTDRGNTEAFF. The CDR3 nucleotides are TGCGCCAGCAGCCAAGAGGTCACAGACCGGGGGAACACTGAAGCTTTCTTT.

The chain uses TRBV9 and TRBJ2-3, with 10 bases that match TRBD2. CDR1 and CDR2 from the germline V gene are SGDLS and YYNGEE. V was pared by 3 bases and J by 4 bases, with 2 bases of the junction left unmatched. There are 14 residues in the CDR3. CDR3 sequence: CASSESGRADTQYF. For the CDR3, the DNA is TGTGCCAGCAGCGAAAGCGGGAGGGCAGATACGCAGTATTTT.

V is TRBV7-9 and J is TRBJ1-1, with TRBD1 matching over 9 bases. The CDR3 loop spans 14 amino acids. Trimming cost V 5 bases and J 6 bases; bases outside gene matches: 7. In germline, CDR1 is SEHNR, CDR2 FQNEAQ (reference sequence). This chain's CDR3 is CASSRGQGNPEAFF. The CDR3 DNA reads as TGTGCCAGCAGCCGGGGACAGGGTAATCCTGAAGCTTTCTTT.

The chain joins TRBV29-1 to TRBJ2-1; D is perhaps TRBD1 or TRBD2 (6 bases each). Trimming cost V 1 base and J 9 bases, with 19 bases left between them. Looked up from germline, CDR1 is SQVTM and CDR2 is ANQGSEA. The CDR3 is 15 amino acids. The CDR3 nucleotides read TGCAGCGTTGAAGTCCGGGGACGAGGGGGGTTTGAGCAGTTCTTC. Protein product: CSVEVRGRGGFEQFF.

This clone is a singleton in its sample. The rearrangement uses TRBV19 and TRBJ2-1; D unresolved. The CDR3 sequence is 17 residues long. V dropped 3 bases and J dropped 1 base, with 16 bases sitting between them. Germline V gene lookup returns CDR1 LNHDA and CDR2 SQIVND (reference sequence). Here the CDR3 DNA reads TGTGCCAGTAGTATTCGTGGCAGCCTCGGATCCTACAATGAGCAGTTCTTC. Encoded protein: CASSIRGSLGSYNEQFF.

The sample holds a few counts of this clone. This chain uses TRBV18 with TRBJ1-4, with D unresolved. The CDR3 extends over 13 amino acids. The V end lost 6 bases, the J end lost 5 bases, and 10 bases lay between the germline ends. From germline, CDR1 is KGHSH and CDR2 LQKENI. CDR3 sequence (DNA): TGTGCCAGCTCCCCTGACGTGAATGAAAAACTGTTTTTT. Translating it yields CASSPDVNEKLFF. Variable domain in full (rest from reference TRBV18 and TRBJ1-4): NAGVMQNPRHLVRRRGQEARLRCSPMKGHSHVYWYRQLPEEGLKFMVYLQKENIIDESGMPKERFSAEFPKEGPSILRIQQVVRGDSAAYFCASSPDVNEKLFFGSGTQLSVL.

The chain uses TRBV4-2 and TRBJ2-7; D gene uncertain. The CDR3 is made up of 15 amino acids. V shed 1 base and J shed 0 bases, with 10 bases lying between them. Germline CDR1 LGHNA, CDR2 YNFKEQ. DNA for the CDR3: TGTGCCAGCAGCCAAGTTGCGGTCGGCTCCTACGAGCAGTACTTC. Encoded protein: CASSQVAVGSYEQYF.

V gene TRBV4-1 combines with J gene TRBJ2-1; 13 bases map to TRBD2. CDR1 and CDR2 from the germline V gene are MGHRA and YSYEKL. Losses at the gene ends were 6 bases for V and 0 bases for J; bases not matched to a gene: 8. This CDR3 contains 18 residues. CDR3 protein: CASSPGTSGAASYNEQFF. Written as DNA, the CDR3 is TGCGCCAGCAGTCCCGGGACTAGCGGGGCGGCCTCCTACAATGAGCAGTTCTTC.

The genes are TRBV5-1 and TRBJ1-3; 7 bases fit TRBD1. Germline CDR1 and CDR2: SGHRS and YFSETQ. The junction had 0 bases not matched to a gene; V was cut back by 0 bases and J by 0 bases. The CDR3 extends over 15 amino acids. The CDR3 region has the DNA TGCGCCAGCAGCTTGGCAGGGGGCTCTGGAAACACCATATATTTT. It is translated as CASSLAGGSGNTIYF.

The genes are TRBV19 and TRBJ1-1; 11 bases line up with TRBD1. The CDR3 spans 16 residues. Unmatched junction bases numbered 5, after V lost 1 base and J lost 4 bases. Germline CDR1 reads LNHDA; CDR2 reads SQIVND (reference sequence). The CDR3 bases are TGTGCCAGTAGTATAGGCTCCGGGACAGGGGGCACTGAAGCTTTCTTT. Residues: CASSIGSGTGGTEAFF.

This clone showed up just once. The CDR3 sequence: CASSIGTGNTEAFF. The CDR3 DNA sequence: TGTGCCAGCAGCATAGGGACAGGGAACACTGAAGCTTTCTTT. The V and J genes are TRBV9 and TRBJ1-1; 8 bases fit TRBD1. Germline loops: CDR1 SGDLS, CDR2 YYNGEE. The length of the CDR3 is 14 residues. The ends lost 4 bases at V and 1 base at J; junction bases unmatched: 3. Looking up the rest from reference TRBV9 and TRBJ1-1 gives the full variable domain: DSGVTQTPKHLITATGQRVTLRCSPRSGDLSVYWYQQSLDQGLQFLIQYYNGEERAKGNILERFSAQQFPDLHSELNLSSLELGDSALYFCASSIGTGNTEAFFGQGTRLTVV.

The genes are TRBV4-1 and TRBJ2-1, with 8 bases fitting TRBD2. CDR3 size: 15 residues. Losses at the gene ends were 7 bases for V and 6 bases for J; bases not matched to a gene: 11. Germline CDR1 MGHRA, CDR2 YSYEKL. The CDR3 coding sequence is TGCGCCAGCACCGCTCGGACTAGCTCTCCCAATGAGCAGTTCTTC. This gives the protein CASTARTSSPNEQFF.

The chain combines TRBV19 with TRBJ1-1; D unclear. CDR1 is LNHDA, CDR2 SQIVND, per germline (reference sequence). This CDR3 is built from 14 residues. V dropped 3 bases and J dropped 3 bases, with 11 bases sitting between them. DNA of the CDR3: TGTGCCAGTAGTATGGAAGGGCAGTACACTGAAGCTTTCTTT. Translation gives CASSMEGQYTEAFF.

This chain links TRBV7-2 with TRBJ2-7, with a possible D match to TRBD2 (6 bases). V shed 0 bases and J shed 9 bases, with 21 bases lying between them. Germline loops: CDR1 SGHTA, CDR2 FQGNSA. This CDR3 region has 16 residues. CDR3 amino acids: CASSLAVWEAGSSQYF. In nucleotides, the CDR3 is TGTGCCAGCAGCTTAGCTGTCTGGGAGGCCGGGTCGTCGCAGTACTTC.

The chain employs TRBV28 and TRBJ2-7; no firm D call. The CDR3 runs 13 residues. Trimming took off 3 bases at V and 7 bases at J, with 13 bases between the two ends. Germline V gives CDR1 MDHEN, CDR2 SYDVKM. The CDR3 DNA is TGTGCCAGCAGTTTCCAAGCAGGACGGGAGCAGTACGTC. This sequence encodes CASSFQAGREQYV.

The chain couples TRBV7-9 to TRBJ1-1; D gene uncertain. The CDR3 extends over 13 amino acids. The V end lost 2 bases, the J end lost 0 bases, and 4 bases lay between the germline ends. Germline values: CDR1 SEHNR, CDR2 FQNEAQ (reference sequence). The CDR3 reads CASSLTVNTEAFF. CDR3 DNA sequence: TGTGCCAGCAGCTTAACCGTGAACACTGAAGCTTTCTTT.

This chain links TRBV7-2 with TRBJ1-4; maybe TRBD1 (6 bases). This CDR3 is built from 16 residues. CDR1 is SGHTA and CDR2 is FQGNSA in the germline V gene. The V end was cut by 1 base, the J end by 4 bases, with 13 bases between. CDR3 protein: CASSLGWGGLNEKLFF. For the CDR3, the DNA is TGTGCCAGCAGCTTAGGATGGGGGGGGCTTAATGAAAAACTGTTTTTT. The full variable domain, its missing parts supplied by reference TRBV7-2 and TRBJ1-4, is GAGVSQSPSNKVTEKGKDVELRCDPISGHTALYWYRQSLGQGLEFLIYFQGNSAPDKSGLPSDRFSAERTGGSVSTLTIQRTQQEDSAVYLCASSLGWGGLNEKLFFGSGTQLSVL.

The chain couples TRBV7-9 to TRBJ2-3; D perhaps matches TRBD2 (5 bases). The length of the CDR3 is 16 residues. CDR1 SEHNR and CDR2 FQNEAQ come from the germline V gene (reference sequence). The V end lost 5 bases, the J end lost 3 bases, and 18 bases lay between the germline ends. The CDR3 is CASSPGNFTLTDTQYF. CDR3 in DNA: TGTGCCAGCAGCCCGGGGAACTTCACGTTAACAGATACGCAGTATTTT.

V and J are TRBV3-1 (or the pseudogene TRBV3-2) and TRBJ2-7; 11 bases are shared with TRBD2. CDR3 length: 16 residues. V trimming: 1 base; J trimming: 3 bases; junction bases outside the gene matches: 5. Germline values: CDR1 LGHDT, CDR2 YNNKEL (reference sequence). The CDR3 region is CASSQVISGRVYEQYF. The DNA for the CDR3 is TGTGCCAGCAGCCAAGTAATTAGCGGGAGGGTCTACGAGCAGTACTTC.

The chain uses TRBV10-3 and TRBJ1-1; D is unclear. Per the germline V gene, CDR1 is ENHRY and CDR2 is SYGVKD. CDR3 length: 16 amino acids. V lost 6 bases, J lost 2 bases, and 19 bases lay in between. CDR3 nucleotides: TGTGCCATCAGGGAATTCTCAGGTCCCTTCAACACTGAAGCTTTCTTT. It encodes CAIREFSGPFNTEAFF.

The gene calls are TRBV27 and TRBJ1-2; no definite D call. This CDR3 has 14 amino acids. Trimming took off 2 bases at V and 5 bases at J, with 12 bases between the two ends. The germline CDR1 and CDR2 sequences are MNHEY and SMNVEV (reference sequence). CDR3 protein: CASSLGVTSYGYTF. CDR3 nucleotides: TGTGCCAGCAGTTTAGGGGTAACTTCTTATGGCTACACCTTC.